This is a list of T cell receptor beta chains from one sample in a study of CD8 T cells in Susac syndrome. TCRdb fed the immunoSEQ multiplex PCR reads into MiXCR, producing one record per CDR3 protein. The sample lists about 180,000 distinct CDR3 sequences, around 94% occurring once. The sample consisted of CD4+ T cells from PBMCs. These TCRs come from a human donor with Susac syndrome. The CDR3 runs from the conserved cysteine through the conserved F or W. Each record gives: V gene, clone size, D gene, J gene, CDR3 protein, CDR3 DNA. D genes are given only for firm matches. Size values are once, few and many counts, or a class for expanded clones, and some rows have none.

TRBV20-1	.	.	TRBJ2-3	CSALSSDTQYF	TGCAGTGCCCTTAGCTCAGATACGCAGTATTTT
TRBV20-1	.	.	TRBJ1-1	CSARGTFSGEAFF	TGCAGTGCTAGAGGGACGTTCTCGGGCGAAGCTTTCTTT
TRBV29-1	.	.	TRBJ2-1	CSVEARGGNEQFF	TGCAGCGTTGAGGCTAGGGGGGGGAATGAGCAGTTCTTC
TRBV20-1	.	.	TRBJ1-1	CSASKGLFIEAFF	TGCAGTGCTAGCAAGGGTCTCTTCATTGAAGCTTTCTTT
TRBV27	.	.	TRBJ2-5	CASRADNEETQYF	TGTGCCAGCAGGGCAGACAACGAAGAGACCCAGTACTTC
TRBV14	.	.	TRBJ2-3	CASSQGSSPSRVTQYF	TGTGCCAGCAGCCAAGGGAGCAGTCCTAGCAGGGTTACGCAGTATTTT
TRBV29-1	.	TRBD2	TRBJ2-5	CSVVFRLAGAGETQYF	TGCAGCGTTGTGTTCCGGCTAGCGGGGGCCGGGGAGACCCAGTACTTC
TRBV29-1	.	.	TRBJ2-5	CSVVDSPQETQYF	TGCAGCGTTGTAGACAGCCCCCAAGAGACCCAGTACTTC
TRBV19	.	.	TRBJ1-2	CASSIQRDGYGYTF	TGTGCCAGTAGTATTCAAAGGGACGGCTATGGCTACACCTTC
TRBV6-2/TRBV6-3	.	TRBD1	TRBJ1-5	CASSLLQGNQPQHF	TGTGCCAGCAGTTTATTACAGGGGAATCAGCCCCAGCATTTT
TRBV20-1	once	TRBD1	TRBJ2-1	CSAPPGTGDYNEQFF	TGCAGTGCTCCTCCCGGGACAGGTGATTACAATGAGCAGTTCTTC
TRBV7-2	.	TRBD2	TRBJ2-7	CASSLLQAGVGEQYF	TGTGCCAGCAGCTTACTACAAGCGGGAGTGGGGGAGCAGTACTTC
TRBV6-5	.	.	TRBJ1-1	CASSYLHQEAFF	TGTGCCAGCAGTTACCTGCATCAAGAAGCTTTCTTT
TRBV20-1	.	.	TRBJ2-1	CSARDLLTYNEQFF	TGCAGTGCTAGAGATCTTTTGACCTACAATGAGCAGTTCTTC
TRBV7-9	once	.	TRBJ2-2	CASSIRDSGELFF	TGTGCCAGCAGCATCAGGGATTCCGGGGAGCTGTTTTTT